A selection of T cell receptor beta chains follows, all from one sample in a study of T cells in Graves' hyperthyroidism and ophthalmopathy. TCRdb re-called the multiplex PCR reads through MiXCR, storing one row per CDR3 protein. Of approximately 400,000 distinct CDR3 sequences in the sample, under 15% are singletons; the top ten hold approximately 29%. Material for sequencing was blood. Source of these receptors: a woman between 25 and 40 years old with Graves' hyperthyroidism. CDR3s include the opening cysteine and the closing phenylalanine or tryptophan. The D gene is left open where the match is weak. Expanded clones are given a class, and other clones once, few, many or no size at all.

CDR3aa: CASSLQASIGELFF
CDR3nt: TGTGCCAGCTCACTCCAGGCATCTATCGGGGAGCTGTTTTTT
v_gene: TRBV18
d_gene: -
j_gene: TRBJ2-2
len: 14
abundance: many

CDR3aa: CASSPFSRRGVEQYF
CDR3nt: TGTGCCAGCAGCCCCTTTTCCCGGCGGGGAGTCGAGCAGTACTTC
v_gene: TRBV7-9
d_gene: -
j_gene: TRBJ2-7
len: 15
abundance: -

CDR3aa: CASSLVGELFF
CDR3nt: TGTGCCAGCAGTCTCGTCGGGGAGCTGTTTTTT
v_gene: TRBV28
d_gene: -
j_gene: TRBJ2-2
len: 11
abundance: many

CDR3aa: CASRLTGERGYTF
CDR3nt: TGTGCCAGCAGACTGACAGGGGAGCGTGGCTACACCTTC
v_gene: TRBV2
d_gene: TRBD1
j_gene: TRBJ1-2
len: 13
abundance: many

CDR3aa: CASSLPGLAGAETQYF
CDR3nt: TGTGCCAGCAGTTTACCTGGACTAGCGGGAGCAGAGACCCAGTACTTC
v_gene: TRBV28
d_gene: TRBD2
j_gene: TRBJ2-5
len: 16
abundance: -

CDR3aa: CASSSTPTTNNEQFF
CDR3nt: TGTGCCAGCAGCTCGACGCCGACGACCAACAATGAGCAGTTCTTC
v_gene: TRBV9
d_gene: -
j_gene: TRBJ2-1
len: 15
abundance: -

CDR3aa: CASSWTGGTDTQYF
CDR3nt: TGTGCCAGCAGTTGGACAGGGGGCACAGATACGCAGTATTTT
v_gene: TRBV28
d_gene: TRBD1
j_gene: TRBJ2-3
len: 14
abundance: many

CDR3aa: CSARGSWTSGGADTQYF
CDR3nt: TGCAGTGCTAGAGGATCTTGGACTAGCGGGGGCGCAGATACGCAGTATTTT
v_gene: TRBV20-1
d_gene: TRBD2
j_gene: TRBJ2-3
len: 17
abundance: few

CDR3aa: CSVGGAGTGELFF
CDR3nt: TGCAGTGTCGGCGGGGCCGGCACCGGGGAGCTGTTTTTT
v_gene: TRBV20-1
d_gene: -
j_gene: TRBJ2-2
len: 13
abundance: -

CDR3aa: CASSVGPGDIQYF
CDR3nt: TGTGCCAGCAGCGTAGGGCCGGGAGACATTCAGTACTTC
v_gene: TRBV9
d_gene: -
j_gene: TRBJ2-4
len: 13
abundance: few

CDR3aa: CASFNNGELFF
CDR3nt: TGTGCCAGCTTCAATAACGGGGAGCTGTTTTTT
v_gene: TRBV18
d_gene: -
j_gene: TRBJ2-2
len: 11
abundance: few

CDR3aa: CGASSYEQYF
CDR3nt: TGCGGGGCAAGCTCCTACGAGCAGTACTTC
v_gene: TRBV20-1
d_gene: -
j_gene: TRBJ2-7
len: 10
abundance: few

CDR3aa: CASSRGSDYEQYF
CDR3nt: TGTGCCAGCAGTAGGGGGAGCGACTACGAGCAGTACTTC
v_gene: TRBV27
d_gene: -
j_gene: TRBJ2-7
len: 13
abundance: -

CDR3aa: CASQGTEAFF
CDR3nt: TGTGCCAGCCAGGGAACTGAAGCTTTCTTT
v_gene: TRBV2
d_gene: -
j_gene: TRBJ1-1
len: 10
abundance: many

CDR3aa: CAWHGRAPLINTGELFF
CDR3nt: TGTGCCTGGCACGGGCGAGCTCCGCTCATAAACACCGGGGAGCTGTTTTTT
v_gene: TRBV30
d_gene: -
j_gene: TRBJ2-2
len: 17
abundance: many

CDR3aa: CSAISGRAANEQFF
CDR3nt: TGCAGTGCTATAAGCGGGAGGGCCGCGAATGAGCAGTTCTTC
v_gene: TRBV20-1
d_gene: TRBD2
j_gene: TRBJ2-1
len: 14
abundance: many

CDR3aa: CASEGSSYEQYF
CDR3nt: TGTGCCAGCGAGGGGAGCTCCTACGAGCAGTACTTC
v_gene: TRBV3-1
d_gene: -
j_gene: TRBJ2-7
len: 12
abundance: -

CDR3aa: CASSEVQQGSYNEQFF
CDR3nt: TGTGCCAGCAGTGAGGTTCAGCAGGGTTCCTACAATGAGCAGTTCTTC
v_gene: TRBV2
d_gene: -
j_gene: TRBJ2-1
len: 16
abundance: -

CDR3aa: CSVGGSPYEQYF
CDR3nt: TGCAGTGTGGGCGGGAGTCCCTACGAGCAGTACTTC
v_gene: TRBV20-1
d_gene: TRBD2
j_gene: TRBJ2-7
len: 12
abundance: many

CDR3aa: CSAYGTSGSSYEQYF
CDR3nt: TGCAGTGCTTACGGGACTAGCGGGAGCTCCTACGAGCAGTACTTC
v_gene: TRBV20-1
d_gene: TRBD2
j_gene: TRBJ2-7
len: 15
abundance: many

CDR3aa: CASSYPHGVGDTQYF
CDR3nt: TGTGCCAGCAGTTATCCACACGGGGTTGGAGATACGCAGTATTTT
v_gene: TRBV12-3/TRBV12-4
d_gene: -
j_gene: TRBJ2-3
len: 15
abundance: many

CDR3aa: CASSWGDMNTEAFF
CDR3nt: TGTGCCAGCAGTTGGGGAGACATGAACACTGAAGCTTTCTTT
v_gene: TRBV27
d_gene: -
j_gene: TRBJ1-1
len: 14
abundance: many

CDR3aa: CATSDYSTSGGQETQYF
CDR3nt: TGTGCCACCAGTGATTATTCGACTAGCGGGGGGCAAGAGACCCAGTACTTC
v_gene: TRBV24-1
d_gene: TRBD2
j_gene: TRBJ2-5
len: 17
abundance: few

CDR3aa: CASRNIAAEDTQYF
CDR3nt: TGTGCCAGCAGGAACATAGCGGCAGAGGATACCCAGTACTTC
v_gene: TRBV2
d_gene: -
j_gene: TRBJ2-5
len: 14
abundance: -

CDR3aa: CSARMAGPFNEQFF
CDR3nt: TGCAGTGCTAGAATGGCGGGCCCGTTTAATGAGCAGTTCTTC
v_gene: TRBV20-1
d_gene: -
j_gene: TRBJ2-1
len: 14
abundance: many

CDR3aa: CASSSGQRIDQPQHF
CDR3nt: TGTGCCAGCAGCTCGGGACAGAGGATCGATCAGCCCCAGCATTTT
v_gene: TRBV7-2
d_gene: TRBD1
j_gene: TRBJ1-5
len: 15
abundance: -

CDR3aa: CASSLVQATDTQYF
CDR3nt: TGCGCCAGCAGCTTGGTTCAGGCCACAGATACGCAGTATTTT
v_gene: TRBV5-1
d_gene: -
j_gene: TRBJ2-3
len: 14
abundance: few

CDR3aa: CASSFRFTDTQYF
CDR3nt: TGTGCCAGCAGCTTTCGATTCACAGATACGCAGTATTTT
v_gene: TRBV5-8
d_gene: -
j_gene: TRBJ2-3
len: 13
abundance: -

CDR3aa: CASRESRGSNQPQHF
CDR3nt: TGTGCCAGCAGAGAATCCAGGGGTAGCAATCAGCCCCAGCATTTT
v_gene: TRBV28
d_gene: -
j_gene: TRBJ1-5
len: 15
abundance: many

CDR3aa: CASSPRTSFRETQYF
CDR3nt: TGTGCCAGCAGCCCCAGGACTTCGTTCCGGGAGACCCAGTACTTC
v_gene: TRBV7-2
d_gene: -
j_gene: TRBJ2-5
len: 15
abundance: many

CDR3aa: CASSEFSALLGGYTF
CDR3nt: TGTGCCAGCAGTGAATTCTCCGCGTTATTGGGCGGCTACACCTTC
v_gene: TRBV25-1
d_gene: -
j_gene: TRBJ1-2
len: 15
abundance: -

CDR3aa: CASSGGPQQYF
CDR3nt: TGTGCCAGCAGTGGGGGGCCGCAGCAGTACTTC
v_gene: TRBV27
d_gene: -
j_gene: TRBJ2-7
len: 11
abundance: -

CDR3aa: CASSDPGRANTGELFF
CDR3nt: TGTGCCAGCAGTGACCCCGGCAGGGCGAACACCGGGGAGCTGTTTTTT
v_gene: TRBV28
d_gene: -
j_gene: TRBJ2-2
len: 16
abundance: few

CDR3aa: CASSLQLNTGELFF
CDR3nt: TGTGCCAGCAGCTTACAGCTAAACACCGGGGAGCTGTTTTTT
v_gene: TRBV11-2
d_gene: -
j_gene: TRBJ2-2
len: 14
abundance: many

CDR3aa: CSARPLIAGGNEQFF
CDR3nt: TGCAGTGCTAGACCCCTTATAGCGGGGGGCAATGAGCAGTTCTTC
v_gene: TRBV20-1
d_gene: TRBD2
j_gene: TRBJ2-1
len: 15
abundance: many